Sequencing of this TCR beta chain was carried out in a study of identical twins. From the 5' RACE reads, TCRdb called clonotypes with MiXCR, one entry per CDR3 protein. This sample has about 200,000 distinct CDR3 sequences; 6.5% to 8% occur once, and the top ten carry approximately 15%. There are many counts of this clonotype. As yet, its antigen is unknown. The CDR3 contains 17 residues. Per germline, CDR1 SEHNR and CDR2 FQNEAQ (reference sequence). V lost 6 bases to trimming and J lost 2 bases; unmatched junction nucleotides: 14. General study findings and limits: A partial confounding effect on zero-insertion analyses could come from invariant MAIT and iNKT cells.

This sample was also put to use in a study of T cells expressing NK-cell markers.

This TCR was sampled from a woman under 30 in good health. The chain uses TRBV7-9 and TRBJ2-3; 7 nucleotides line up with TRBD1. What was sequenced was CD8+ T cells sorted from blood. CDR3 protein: CASSFDPGTDLTDTQYF. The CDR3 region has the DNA TGTGCCAGCAGTTTCGATCCCGGGACAGACCTCACAGATACGCAGTATTTT.